Described below is a single TCR beta chain sequence and its context. No cognate antigen has been identified for it. Base-call qualities are not available, and no considerably larger clone is one nucleotide away. This sample stems from a study of Ad26.COV2.S vaccination and SARS-CoV-2 variants (dated by TCRdb to the early 2020s). In the study overall: Donors in the vaccine arm were drawn from COV1001, a phase I-IIa trial of Ad26.COV2.S in healthy adults that was multicentre, randomized, double-blind and placebo-controlled. Ad26.COV2.S was administered intramuscularly at a dose of 5x10^10 or 1x10^11 viral particles, either as one shot or as two shots given 56 days apart. A total of approximately 32 samples were included in the TCR-sequenced set, comprising 19 Ad26.COV2.S vaccine recipients, 5 placebo recipients and 8 SARS-CoV-2 convalescent individuals. Investigators remained blinded to trial group allocation during experiments and outcome assessment. Participants in the trial were split at random into five groups of five each, receiving low-dose or high-dose Ad26.COV2.S once or twice, or else placebo on both occasions. The specificity and breadth of SARS-CoV-2-reactive T cell receptors after Ad26.COV2.S vaccination were assessed by TCRbeta repertoire sequencing.

The immunoSEQ Assay was the method used to sequence TCRbeta CDR3 regions. After extraction, genomic DNA underwent amplification by bias-controlled multiplex PCR, followed by high-throughput sequencing. As for the original processing: To quantify the absolute abundance of every unique TCRbeta CDR3 region, sequences were collapsed and filtered. Usable DNA was measured by amplifying reference genes present in all nucleated cells, and TCRbeta template counts were normalized to that usable DNA to estimate T cell fraction. Repertoire TCRs were annotated as SARS-CoV-2-specific by exact matching of V gene, CDR3 amino acid sequence and J gene to a known reactive TCR set. The reference SARS-CoV-2 TCR set was obtained from MIRA and was filtered for enrichment in COVID-19-positive ImmuneCODE repertoires, whereby public or cross-reactive TCRs were removed. Using the MIRA antigens, annotated TCRs were further analysed by specific ORF or by position within an ORF. Breadth was defined as the number of annotated unique rearrangements divided by the total number of unique productive rearrangements, and depth was defined as the summed frequency of the annotated unique rearrangements. Two-sided Wilcoxon rank-sum tests were applied when comparing TCR breadth between groups. TCRdb's version of the immuneACCESS table is confined to in-frame rearrangements and falls short of the full clone set. An unresolved V gene accounts for under half of the shortfall where checked; the remainder is of unknown origin. For V, J and clone size, that table is used; D and trimming come from the DNA. The sample records hundreds of thousands of clones, under 90% of which are singletons. Jointly, the top ten make up about 7.1% of the sample.

The sample's treatment or condition, from its label and the paper: about 20 received Ad26.COV2.S at low or high dose, single or two shots; roughly 5 received placebo; per-sample allocation not given. Repertoires of vaccine and placebo recipients were sequenced from samples taken on day 63 after the first injection. Between 29 July and 7 August 2020, Cohort 1b enrolled around 25 adults aged 18-55 years at one site in Boston, USA. Ad26.COV2.S was a replication-incompetent adenovirus type 26 vector that expressed a prefusion-stabilized SARS-CoV-2 spike protein derived from the original Wuhan strain. V lost 5 bases and J lost 0 bases; the stretch between them is 13 bases long. Reading from cysteine to phenylalanine, the CDR3 counts 15 amino acids. The DNA shown is the 45-base CDR3, in frame from base 1. The germline V gene (reference sequence) provides CDR1 PRHDT and CDR2 FYEKMQ. Overall results and qualifications from the work: Compared with placebo recipients, Ad26.COV2.S recipients showed higher spike-specific TCR breadth (P = 0.0014). The study was not powered for comparison of responses between vaccine doses or regimens. Vaccine and placebo recipients had comparable non-spike TCR breadth, which fits with the vaccine containing only spike. After vaccination, spike-specific CD8+ and CD4+ T cell responses were reported to show substantial breadth. The authors noted that total T cell responses may have been underestimated by the TCR breadth and depth analyses.

The receptor was derived from a person aged 18-65 years who received the Ad26.COV2.S COVID-19 vaccine or a placebo. The sample here was peripheral blood, taken in a trial of Ad26.COV2.S vaccine versus placebo. The chain is made from TRBV13 and TRBJ2-5, with TRBD2 perhaps the D gene, on 5 matching bases. Read as DNA, the sequence is TGTGCCAGCAGCCGATTAGGGAGTTACCAAGAGACCCAGTACTTC. It codes for CASSRLGSYQETQYF.